These 18 T cell receptor beta chains were all obtained from the same sample, sequenced in a study of blood T cell repertoires in COVID-19. Sequencing was performed with immunoSEQ multiplex PCR; in TCRdb, only in-frame clones are kept and a portion is missing. Of about 100,000 clones listed, around 90% are singletons. What was sequenced was peripheral blood. The receptors shown here come from an older man with acute or convalescent COVID-19.

V usage is TRBV3-1 (or the pseudogene TRBV3-2) and J usage is TRBJ2-7; D not resolved. CDR1 and CDR2 from the germline V gene are LGHDT and YNNKEL (reference sequence). The CDR3 extends over 14 amino acids. With 0 bases removed from V and 4 bases from J, the gap between germline ends came to 10 bases. The CDR3 nucleotides read TGTGCCAGCAGCCAAGATCAAGCGCGATACGAGCAGTACTTC. Translating gives CASSQDQARYEQYF.

The CDR3 here is CASSKHSGAIYYEQYF. The CDR3 region has the DNA TGTGCCAGCAGCAAACACTCAGGGGCCATTTACTACGAGCAGTACTTC. V gene TRBV5-6 combines with J gene TRBJ2-7, with D possibly being TRBD1 (6 bases). The V end lost 4 bases, the J end lost 3 bases, and 20 bases lay between the germline ends. CDR1 and CDR2 from the germline V gene are SGHDT and YYEEEE. The length of the CDR3 is 16 residues.

The rearrangement joins TRBV5-1 to TRBJ1-2, with TRBD1 identical over 7 bases. The CDR3 length is 15 residues. The J segment lost 3 bases and the V segment lost 0 bases, leaving 5 bases of the junction unmatched. Germline CDR1 and CDR2: SGHRS and YFSETQ. CDR3 DNA: TGCGCCAGCAGCTTGGCCGGACAGGTCGACTATGGCTACACCTTC. Its protein is CASSLAGQVDYGYTF.

The rearrangement links TRBV5-1 to TRBJ2-1, with 8 bases lining up with TRBD2. The J segment lost 4 bases and the V segment lost 0 bases, leaving 12 bases of the junction unmatched. CDR3 length: 18 residues. Germline loops: CDR1 SGHRS, CDR2 YFSETQ. This CDR3 reads CASSLVQLGLADYNEQFF. CDR3 DNA: TGCGCCAGCAGCTTGGTACAGTTAGGACTAGCAGATTACAATGAGCAGTTCTTC.

The rearrangement links TRBV7-9 to TRBJ2-3; D is perhaps TRBD2 (7 bases). Germline assignment: CDR1 SEHNR and CDR2 FQNEAQ (reference sequence). V lost 3 bases, J lost 3 bases, and 13 bases lay in between. This CDR3 contains 15 residues. CDR3 residues: CASSFLGGQTDTQYF. The CDR3 DNA follows: TGTGCCAGCAGCTTTCTCGGGGGGCAAACAGATACGCAGTATTTT.

The chain has TRBV9 and TRBJ1-2; 9 nucleotides align to TRBD1. This CDR3 is built from 14 residues. V was pared by 5 bases and J by 6 bases, with 8 bases of the junction left unmatched. Germline V CDR1 and CDR2: SGDLS, YYNGEE. CDR3 sequence: CASSGGQGKDGYTF. As DNA, the CDR3 is TGTGCCAGCAGTGGGGGACAGGGAAAGGATGGCTACACCTTC.

J is TRBJ2-3 and V is TRBV10-3; D may be TRBD2 (6 bases). CDR3 length: 13 amino acids. V was clipped by 10 bases and J by 6 bases, with 17 bases between them. CDR1 ENHRY and CDR2 SYGVKD come from the germline V gene. CDR3 residues: CARSSGVGDTQYF. In DNA, the CDR3 is TGTGCCAGAAGCTCGGGAGTGGGGGATACGCAGTATTTT.

The chain couples TRBV2 to TRBJ1-2; D not certain. Per germline, CDR1 SNHLY and CDR2 FYNNEI. V gave up 3 bases and J gave up 7 bases, with 3 bases separating them. The CDR3 extends over 10 amino acids. The CDR3 DNA reads TGTGCCAGCAGTGACTCTGGCTACACCTTC. The encoded protein is CASSDSGYTF. The whole variable domain, remainder taken from reference TRBV2 and TRBJ1-2, is EPEVTQTPSHQVTQMGQEVILRCVPISNHLYFYWYRQILGQKVEFLVSFYNNEISEKSEIFDDQFSVERPDGSNFTLKIRSTKLEDSAMYFCASSDSGYTFGSGTRLTVV.

The chain has TRBV25-1 and TRBJ1-1, with a possible D match to TRBD1 (6 bases). The germline V and J ends were trimmed by 6 bases and 3 bases, with 8 bases remaining between them. This CDR3 is built from 12 residues. Germline V gene sequence: CDR1 MGHDK, CDR2 SYGVNS. CDR3 coding DNA: TGTGCCAGCAGGCCAGGGGACACTGAAGCTTTCTTT. Translated: CASRPGDTEAFF. Full variable domain (outside the CDR3, taken from reference TRBV25-1 and TRBJ1-1): EADIYQTPRYLVIGTGKKITLECSQTMGHDKMYWYQQDPGMELHLIHYSYGVNSTEKGDLSSESTVSRIRTEHFPLTLESARPSHTSQYLCASRPGDTEAFFGQGTRLTVV.

This sequence joins TRBV27 and TRBJ1-4; TRBD1 matches 9 bases. The CDR3 spans 15 residues. Germline V CDR1 and CDR2: MNHEY, SMNVEV (reference sequence). With V trimmed by 5 bases and J by 8 bases, 9 bases remained unmatched. The CDR3 DNA follows: TGTGCCAGCAGTCCCACCGGGACAGGGCGGGAAAAACTGTTTTTT. Its translation: CASSPTGTGREKLFF. Supplemented by reference TRBV27 and TRBJ1-4, the full variable domain reads EAQVTQNPRYLITVTGKKLTVTCSQNMNHEYMSWYRQDPGLGLRQIYYSMNVEVTDKGDVPEGYKVSRKEKRNFPLILESPSPNQTSLYFCASSPTGTGREKLFFGSGTQLSVL.

The V call is TRBV28, the J call TRBJ2-1; 10 bases are a match to TRBD2. Trimming at V came to 4 bases and at J to 6 bases, leaving 6 bases not matched to a gene. Per the germline V gene, CDR1 is MDHEN and CDR2 is SYDVKM. The CDR3 totals 15 residues. The CDR3 nucleotides are TGTGCCAGCAGTTCTAGCGGGAGTAATGGCAATGAGCAGTTCTTC. Translated, it gives CASSSSGSNGNEQFF.

This chain links TRBV15 with TRBJ1-4; 8 nucleotides line up with TRBD1. Germline CDR1 LNHNV, CDR2 YYDKDF (reference sequence). The CDR3 covers 16 residues. The trim removed 1 base at V and 8 bases at J, leaving 9 bases unmatched. The CDR3 loop reads CATSRAKGQEEEKLFF. CDR3 nucleotides: TGTGCCACCAGCAGAGCGAAGGGACAGGAGGAAGAAAAACTGTTTTTT.

This chain uses TRBV12-3 or TRBV12-4 with TRBJ2-1; tentative D call: TRBD1 (5 bases). The length of the CDR3 is 13 residues. Deletions cut 10 bases from V and 3 bases from J, with 13 bases between. The CDR3 DNA follows: TGTGCCACCGACAGTCCTAACTACAATGAGCAGTTCTTC. It codes for CATDSPNYNEQFF.

The DNA for the CDR3 is TGTGCCAGCAGTCTTTCCGGGGGGGGTAATCGCGGCTACACCTTC. Its protein product is CASSLSGGGNRGYTF. J is TRBJ1-2 and V is TRBV28, with D possibly TRBD1 on 5 matching bases. The CDR3 contains 15 residues. Trimming left V 5 bases short and J 8 bases short, with 21 bases between. Germline loops: CDR1 MDHEN, CDR2 SYDVKM.

The genes are TRBV7-9 and TRBJ2-5; D may be TRBD1 (6 bases). The V gene lost 2 bases and the J gene lost 2 bases, with 9 bases spanning the gap. The germline CDR1 and CDR2 sequences are SEHNR and FQNEAQ (reference sequence). The CDR3 totals 14 residues. This CDR3 is CASSLTQGQETQYF. The CDR3 DNA is TGTGCCAGCAGCTTAACACAGGGTCAAGAGACCCAGTACTTC.

V gene TRBV28 combines with J gene TRBJ1-5; possible D gene TRBD1, 5 bases. CDR1 MDHEN and CDR2 SYDVKM come from the germline V gene. Trimming left V 3 bases short and J 6 bases short, with 15 bases between. The CDR3 totals 15 residues. The CDR3 protein is CASSFPGGLFQPQHF. CDR3 in DNA: TGTGCCAGCAGTTTTCCGGGGGGTCTCTTTCAGCCCCAGCATTTT. The whole variable domain, filled in from reference TRBV28 and TRBJ1-5, reads DVKVTQSSRYLVKRTGEKVFLECVQDMDHENMFWYRQDPGLGLRLIYFSYDVKMKEKGDIPEGYSVSREKKERFSLILESASTNQTSMYLCASSFPGGLFQPQHFGDGTRLSIL.

Only one count was recorded for this clone. This chain's CDR3 is CSVETSGGAGETQYF. Here the CDR3 DNA reads TGCAGCGTTGAAACTAGCGGGGGGGCGGGAGAGACCCAGTACTTC. The chain joins TRBV29-1 to TRBJ2-5; TRBD2 agrees at 13 bases. Trimming cost V 2 bases and J 4 bases; bases outside gene matches: 4. CDR1 is SQVTM, CDR2 ANQGSEA, per germline. The CDR3 consists of 15 residues.

The V gene is TRBV7-9, the J gene TRBJ2-1; D uncertain. V dropped 6 bases and J dropped 8 bases, with 11 bases sitting between them. In germline, CDR1 is SEHNR, CDR2 FQNEAQ (reference sequence). This CDR3 has 12 amino acids. The CDR3 spells CASRPLKDEQFF. DNA for the CDR3: TGTGCCAGCAGACCACTAAAGGATGAGCAGTTCTTC.